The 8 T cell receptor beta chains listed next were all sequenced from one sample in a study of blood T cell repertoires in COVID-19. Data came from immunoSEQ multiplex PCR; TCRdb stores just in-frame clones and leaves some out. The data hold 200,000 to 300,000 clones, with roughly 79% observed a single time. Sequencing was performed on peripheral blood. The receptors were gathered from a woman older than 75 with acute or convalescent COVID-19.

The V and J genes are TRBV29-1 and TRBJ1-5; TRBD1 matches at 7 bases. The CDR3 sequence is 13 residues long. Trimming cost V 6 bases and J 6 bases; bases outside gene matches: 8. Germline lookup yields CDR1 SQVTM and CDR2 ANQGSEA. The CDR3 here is CSVLQGLGQPQHF. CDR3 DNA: TGCAGCGTATTACAGGGGCTAGGTCAGCCCCAGCATTTT.

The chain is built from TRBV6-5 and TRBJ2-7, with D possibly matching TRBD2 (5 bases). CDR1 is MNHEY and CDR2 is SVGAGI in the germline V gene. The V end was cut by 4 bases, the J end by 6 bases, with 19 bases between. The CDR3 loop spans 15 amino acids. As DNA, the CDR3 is TGTGCCAGCAGTTCCTCCGGGATACCTCCTCTCGAGCAGTACTTC. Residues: CASSSSGIPPLEQYF.

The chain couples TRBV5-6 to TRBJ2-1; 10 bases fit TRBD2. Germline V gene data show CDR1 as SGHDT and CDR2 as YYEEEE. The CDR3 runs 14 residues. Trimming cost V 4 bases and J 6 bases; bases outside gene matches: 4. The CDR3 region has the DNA TGTGCCAGCAGCGCAGGGACTAGCGTCAATGAGCAGTTCTTC. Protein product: CASSAGTSVNEQFF.

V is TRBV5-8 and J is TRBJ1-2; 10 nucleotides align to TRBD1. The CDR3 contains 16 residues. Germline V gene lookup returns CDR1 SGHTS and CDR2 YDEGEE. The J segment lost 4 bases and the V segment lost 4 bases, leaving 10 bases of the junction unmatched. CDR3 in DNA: TGTGCCAGCAGCCCGGGTGACAGGGGGCTTCTCTATGGCTACACCTTC. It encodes CASSPGDRGLLYGYTF.

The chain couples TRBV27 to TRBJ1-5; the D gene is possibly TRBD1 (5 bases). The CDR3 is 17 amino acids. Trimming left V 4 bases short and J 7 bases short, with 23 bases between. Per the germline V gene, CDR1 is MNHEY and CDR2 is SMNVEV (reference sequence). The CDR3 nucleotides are TGTGCCAGCAGTTCCCGTCAGACAGCTTCGTCGAACCAGCCCCAGCATTTT. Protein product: CASSSRQTASSNQPQHF.

CDR3 coding DNA: TGTGCCACCAGTGATGCACAGGGTCCGAATGAGCAGTTCTTC. It is translated as CATSDAQGPNEQFF. The chain carries TRBV24-1 and TRBJ2-1, with D perhaps TRBD1 (6 bases). V shed 3 bases and J shed 7 bases, with 12 bases lying between them. The germline V gene has CDR1 KGHDR and CDR2 SFDVKD. This CDR3 spans 14 amino acids.

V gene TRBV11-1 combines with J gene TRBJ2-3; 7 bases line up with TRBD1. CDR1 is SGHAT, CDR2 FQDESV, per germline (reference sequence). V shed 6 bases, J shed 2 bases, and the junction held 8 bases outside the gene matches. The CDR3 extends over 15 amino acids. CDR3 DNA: TGTGCCAGCAGGATTACAGGGGCCTTCACAGATACGCAGTATTTT. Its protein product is CASRITGAFTDTQYF.

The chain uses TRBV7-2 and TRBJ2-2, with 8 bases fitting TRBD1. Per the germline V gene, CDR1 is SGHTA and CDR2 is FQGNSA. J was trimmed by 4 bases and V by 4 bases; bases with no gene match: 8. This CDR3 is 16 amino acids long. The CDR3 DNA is TGTGCCAGCAGCTCTCGACCGGGACAGGTCACCGGGGAGCTGTTTTTT. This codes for CASSSRPGQVTGELFF.